The rows below give T cell receptor beta chains drawn from one sample of a study of early stage breast cancer tumors. Profiled with immunoSEQ multiplex PCR; TCRdb holds only in-frame clones, not every one. The profile covers about 51,000 clones, with roughly 73% appearing a single time and 3% to 4% taken by the ten largest. The sample comprised blood. The receptors originated from a person in their forties with breast cancer. The CDR3 runs from the conserved cysteine through the conserved F or W. Each record gives: clone size, V gene, D gene, J gene, CDR3 DNA, CDR3 protein. The D gene is left open where the match is weak. The size of a clone is reported for some rows only, either as once, few or many, or as a class for expanded clones.

-	TRBV5-4	TRBD2	TRBJ2-1	TGTGCCAGCAGCTCAGGACTAGCGGGAGGCATCAATGAGCAGTTCTTC	CASSSGLAGGINEQFF
-	TRBV4-1	-	TRBJ1-5	TGCGCCAGCAGCCAAGTCGAATTAGGGAGGGTCAATCAGCCCCAGCATTTT	CASSQVELGRVNQPQHF
-	TRBV5-8	TRBD1	TRBJ2-2	TGTGCCAGCAGCTTTGGACAGGGGGGATCCGGGGAGCTGTTTTTT	CASSFGQGGSGELFF
few	TRBV19	-	TRBJ2-3	TGTGCCAGTAGTATTGTGCAGACAGATACGCAGTATTTT	CASSIVQTDTQYF
-	TRBV5-5	-	TRBJ2-1	TGTGCCAGCAGCTCTGGGGTTGCGGGTGAGCAGTTCTTC	CASSSGVAGEQFF
-	TRBV4-2	-	TRBJ1-1	TGTGCCAGCAGCCCCCAACAGTGGGGTTCCGACACTGAAGCTTTCTTT	CASSPQQWGSDTEAFF
medium-sized	TRBV30	-	TRBJ2-7	TGTGCCTGGAGCCAACTACGAGGACAGCGCTCCTACGAGCAGTACTTC	CAWSQLRGQRSYEQYF
once	TRBV19	-	TRBJ1-1	TGTGCCAGTAGGCCGGGGGCGAGCCAGGTTATGAACACTGAAGCTTTCTTT	CASRPGASQVMNTEAFF
once	TRBV21-1	-	TRBJ2-1	TGTGCCAGCAGCAGGGGACTAGCGGGAGGGACTTACAATGAGCAGTTCTTC	CASSRGLAGGTYNEQFF
-	TRBV18	-	TRBJ2-1	TGTGCCAGCTCACCCCTAGCAGGCGGCAATGAGCAGTTCTTC	CASSPLAGGNEQFF
-	TRBV7-2	-	TRBJ1-4	TGTGCCAGCAGCTTAGGGGGGACTAATGAAAAACTGTTTTTT	CASSLGGTNEKLFF
-	TRBV12-5	TRBD2	TRBJ2-1	TGTGCTAGTGGCCCCGAGGGGAGGGGAGAGCAGTTCTTC	CASGPEGRGEQFF
-	TRBV29-1	-	TRBJ1-2	TGCAGCGTTGGAGCTAACTATGGCTACACCTTC	CSVGANYGYTF
-	TRBV10-3	-	TRBJ2-5	TGTGCCATCAGCCTAGGGGCCAAAGAGACCCAGTACTTC	CAISLGAKETQYF
-	TRBV2	-	TRBJ1-1	TGTGCCAGCAGTGCCTTGAGGGGCGCGAACACTGAAGCTTTCTTT	CASSALRGANTEAFF
-	TRBV14	-	TRBJ1-1	TGTGCCAGCAGCCAAGGGGCCACTGAAGCTTTCTTT	CASSQGATEAFF
-	TRBV6-1	-	TRBJ2-3	TGTGCCAGCAGTGAAGTAGGAGCTAGGGCAGATACGCAGTATTTT	CASSEVGARADTQYF
-	TRBV5-1	TRBD1	TRBJ2-1	TGCGCCAGCAGCTTAACCGCCGGAACGACAGGGTTCTACAATGAGCAGTTCTTC	CASSLTAGTTGFYNEQFF
few	TRBV2	TRBD1	TRBJ1-5	TGTGCCAGCAAACAACGGACAGGGATGAGGCAGCCCCAGCATTTT	CASKQRTGMRQPQHF
-	TRBV7-2	TRBD2	TRBJ2-1	TGTGCCAGCAGCTTAGGTAGCGGGAGGTACAATGAGCAGTTCTTC	CASSLGSGRYNEQFF
once	TRBV6-1	TRBD2	TRBJ2-1	TGTGCCAGCAGTAAGGGACTAGCCAGCAATGAGCAGTTCTTC	CASSKGLASNEQFF
few	TRBV2	-	TRBJ2-2	TGTGCCAGCAGTGAGGTCGGGGCGGACACCGGGGAGCTGTTTTTT	CASSEVGADTGELFF
-	TRBV30	-	TRBJ1-6	TGTGCCTGGAGTTCCCCCGGAGCCTCACCCCTCCACTTT	CAWSSPGASPLHF
-	TRBV30	-	TRBJ1-3	TGTGCCTGGAGTGATGATAATACCGGGGGACTGACCTCTGGAAACACCATATATTTT	CAWSDDNTGGLTSGNTIYF
few	TRBV5-1	-	TRBJ1-2	TGCGCCAGCAGCTTGGGTGGCAGGAGTACTCCTAACTATGGCTACACCTTC	CASSLGGRSTPNYGYTF
-	TRBV2	TRBD2	TRBJ2-5	TGTGCCAGCAATGGGCTAGCGGGAGAGACCCAGTACTTC	CASNGLAGETQYF
once	TRBV5-1	-	TRBJ1-3	TGCGCCAGCAGCTCTCGGGATCAAAGCTCTGGAAACACCATATATTTT	CASSSRDQSSGNTIYF
-	TRBV6-1	TRBD1	TRBJ1-2	TGTGCCAGCAGTGAAGTAACAGGGGTGTGGGGCTACACCTTC	CASSEVTGVWGYTF
-	TRBV5-6	-	TRBJ2-1	TGTGCCAGCAGCTGGCCGGTTAGGCTCAATGAGCAGTTCTTC	CASSWPVRLNEQFF
-	TRBV7-2	-	TRBJ2-1	TGTGCCAGCAGCTTAGCGAGCGACTCCTACAATGAGCAGTTCTTC	CASSLASDSYNEQFF
-	TRBV2	TRBD1	TRBJ1-1	TGTGCCAGCAGTTTCGGACAGGGAACTGAAGCTTTCTTT	CASSFGQGTEAFF
-	TRBV10-1	TRBD2	TRBJ2-3	TGCGCCAGCAGTGAGTCGAGGGCTAGCGGTGGCACAGATACGCAGTATTTT	CASSESRASGGTDTQYF
-	TRBV5-1	-	TRBJ1-1	TGCGCCAGCAGCTTGGTCCCCAAATCAGGGACTGAAGCTTTCTTT	CASSLVPKSGTEAFF